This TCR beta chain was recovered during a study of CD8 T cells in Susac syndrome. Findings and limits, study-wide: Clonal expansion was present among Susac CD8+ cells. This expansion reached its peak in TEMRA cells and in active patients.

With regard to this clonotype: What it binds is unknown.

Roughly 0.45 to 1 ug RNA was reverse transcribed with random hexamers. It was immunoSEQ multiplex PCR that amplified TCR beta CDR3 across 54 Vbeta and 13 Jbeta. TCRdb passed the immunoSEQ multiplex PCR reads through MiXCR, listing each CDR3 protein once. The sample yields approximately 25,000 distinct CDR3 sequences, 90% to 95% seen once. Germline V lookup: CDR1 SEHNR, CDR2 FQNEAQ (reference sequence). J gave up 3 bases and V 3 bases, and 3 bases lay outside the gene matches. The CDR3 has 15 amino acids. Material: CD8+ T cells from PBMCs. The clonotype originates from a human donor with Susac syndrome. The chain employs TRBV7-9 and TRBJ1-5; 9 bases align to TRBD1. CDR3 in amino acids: CASSFGTGFNQPQHF. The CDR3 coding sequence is TGTGCCAGCAGCTTTGGGACAGGGTTCAATCAGCCCCAGCATTTT.